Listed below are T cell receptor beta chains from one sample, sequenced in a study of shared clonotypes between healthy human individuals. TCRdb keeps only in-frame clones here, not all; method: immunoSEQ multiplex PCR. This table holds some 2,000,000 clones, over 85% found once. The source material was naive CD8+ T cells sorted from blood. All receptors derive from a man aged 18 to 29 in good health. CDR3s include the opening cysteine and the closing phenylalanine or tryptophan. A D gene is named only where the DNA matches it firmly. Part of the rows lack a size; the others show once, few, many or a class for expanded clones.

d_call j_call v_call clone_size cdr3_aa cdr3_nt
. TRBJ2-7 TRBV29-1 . CSVETGLADEQYF TGCAGCGTTGAAACTGGGCTAGCTGACGAGCAGTACTTC
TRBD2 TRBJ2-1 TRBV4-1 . CASSFGLAAGNEQFF TGCGCCAGCAGCTTTGGACTAGCGGCAGGGAATGAGCAGTTCTTC
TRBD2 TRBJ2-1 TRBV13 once CASSSERGSDEQFF TGTGCCAGCAGCTCTGAGCGGGGTTCCGATGAGCAGTTCTTC
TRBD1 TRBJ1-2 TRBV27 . CASSLGDRGLGGYTF TGTGCCAGCAGCTTAGGGGACAGGGGGCTGGGAGGCTACACCTTC
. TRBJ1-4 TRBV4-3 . CASSQDLAENEKLFF TGCGCCAGCAGCCAAGATCTGGCAGAAAATGAAAAACTGTTTTTT
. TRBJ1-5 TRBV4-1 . CASSQGQGGQPQHF TGCGCCAGCAGCCAAGGGCAGGGCGGTCAGCCCCAGCATTTT
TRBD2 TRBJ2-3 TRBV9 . CASSVGPSGRTDTQYF TGTGCCAGCAGCGTAGGTCCTAGCGGGCGCACAGATACGCAGTATTTT
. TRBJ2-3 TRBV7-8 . CASSLAAGSTSTDTQYF TGTGCCAGCAGCTTAGCTGCAGGTAGCACTAGCACAGATACGCAGTATTTT
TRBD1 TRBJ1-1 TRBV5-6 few CASSLAVDRANTEAFF TGTGCCAGCAGCTTGGCTGTTGACAGGGCGAACACTGAAGCTTTCTTT
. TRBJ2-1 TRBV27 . CASSPTSTSYNEQFF TGTGCCAGCAGCCCTACTAGCACCTCCTACAATGAGCAGTTCTTC